This TCR beta chain was observed in a study of metastatic and nonmetastatic thyroid tumors. Study background: For malignant and benign thyroid patients, tumor or nodule tissue and blood were the sources whose repertoires were compared.

Study processing details: Construction of a distant-metastasis classifier for papillary thyroid cancer relied on CDR3 differences across clinicopathological groups. With MiXCR, TCRdb called clones anew from the PCR reads. The V and J calls and clone size are TCRdb's, not the authors'. The table lists about 19,000 clones, 20% to 30% of them singletons, with less than 4% in the top ten. Study-level results: According to reports, the diversity of TCR beta was significantly higher in malignant thyroid tumors than in benign nodules, and this held in both blood and tumor samples.

Thyroid surgery was preceded by no treatment in any patient. V shed 3 bases and J shed 5 bases, with 14 bases lying between them. The germline CDR1 and CDR2 sequences are LNHDA and SQIVND (reference sequence). The CDR3 has 15 residues. Regarding this clone: Its matching antigen is unknown.

Sequenced material: blood. V and J are TRBV19 and TRBJ1-5, with D possibly TRBD1 on 6 matching bases. This sequence originates from a male donor with papillary thyroid cancer or a benign thyroid nodule (not recorded which). Some clones in this sample may be carry-over from other donors' samples. The chain's CDR3 is CASSISGQGHQPQHF. The CDR3 nucleotides read TGTGCCAGTAGTATTAGCGGGCAGGGGCATCAGCCCCAGCATTTT.